This TCR beta chain was found in a study of radiotherapy plus CTLA-4 blockade in lung cancer. The overall study: Overall, around 18% of patients showed an objective response, while about 30% attained disease control.

General study findings and limits: Reports state that early shifts in blood T cell clones, with interferon-beta, best predicted response. Blood saw expansion of tumor-derived TCR clones after radiotherapy plus ipilimumab.

Sequencing used immunoSEQ multiplex PCR; TCRdb keeps in-frame clones, though not all of them. The table includes roughly 110,000 clones, about 85% detected once. With respect to this clone: Its antigen is as yet unknown.

People whose metastatic non-small-cell lung cancer was chemo-refractory got focal radiation along with CTLA-4 blockade by ipilimumab. Per germline, CDR1 MNHEY and CDR2 SVGAGI. The CDR3 is 12 amino acids. The V gene lost 3 bases and the J gene lost 7 bases, with 9 bases spanning the gap. This material consisted of peripheral blood, taken from a patient treated with radiotherapy plus ipilimumab. This TCR was recovered from a human donor with non-small cell lung cancer that progressed on radiotherapy plus ipilimumab. Some clones in this sample may be carry-over from other donors' samples. The V call is TRBV6-5, the J call TRBJ1-1; D gene ambiguous. For the CDR3, the DNA is TGTGCCAGCAGTTATTCTGGTCGTGAAGCTTTCTTT. It yields the protein CASSYSGREAFF.